This TCR beta chain was sequenced in a study of blood T cell repertoires in COVID-19. Overall study: The United States, Italy and Spain were the sources of the acute and convalescent COVID-19 samples. T cells, B-cell-depleted T cells, or PBMCs supplied cDNA or gDNA.

In germline, CDR1 is LGHNA, CDR2 YSLEER. CDR3 size: 13 residues. Trimming took 0 bases from V and 5 from J, leaving 7 bases between them. Per the authors' pipeline: Estimation of nucleated cell counts relied on the amplification of reference gene primers. Clones were sequenced by immunoSEQ multiplex PCR, and TCRdb holds only the in-frame ones, with some missing. Clone size and the V and J calls come from that table; the DNA yielded D and trimming. This table holds 200,000 to 250,000 clones, 65% to 90% found once. The source material was peripheral blood. This receptor was identified in a woman aged 45-59 years with acute or convalescent COVID-19. The gene calls are TRBV4-3 and TRBJ2-5; D unclear. CDR3 sequence (DNA): TGCGCCAGCAGCCAAGATCTTCGGGAGACCCAGTACTTC. The encoded protein is CASSQDLRETQYF.